The 4 T cell receptor beta chains presented below share a single source sample, sequenced in a study of shared T cell receptors in the human thymus. Generated by immunoSEQ multiplex PCR, the TCRdb table keeps only in-frame clones and is missing some. The table includes about 380,000 clones, 95% detected once. The material sequenced was thymocytes. The receptors here all came from a human donor.

The chain carries TRBV6-1 and TRBJ2-7, with unresolved D. In germline, CDR1 is MNHNS, CDR2 SASEGT. The CDR3 has 16 amino acids. V gave up 0 bases and J gave up 2 bases, with 14 bases separating them. The CDR3 DNA sequence: TGTGCCAGCAGTGAAGCGACGGGTCTGAGACCCTACGAGCAGTACTTC. Translation gives CASSEATGLRPYEQYF.

The rearrangement joins TRBV27 to TRBJ2-1; 10 positions agree with TRBD2. The CDR3 consists of 18 residues. With 0 bases clipped from V and 2 bases from J, the junction kept 7 bases outside the gene matches. Looked up from germline, CDR1 is MNHEY and CDR2 is SMNVEV (reference sequence). The DNA for the CDR3 is TGTGCCAGCAGTTTATCCCTAACTAGCGGGATTACCTACAATGAGCAGTTCTTC. Translated: CASSLSLTSGITYNEQFF.

This clone has only one observation. The gene calls are TRBV10-1 and TRBJ1-1; D is perhaps TRBD1 (6 bases). The CDR3 spans 17 residues. Germline CDR1 WNHNN, CDR2 SYGVQD (reference sequence). V was clipped by 0 bases and J by 1 base, with 15 bases between them. Here the CDR3 DNA reads TGCGCCAGCAGTGAGTCCACCCGGCGGGGGGCGAACACTGAAGCTTTCTTT. Protein sequence: CASSESTRRGANTEAFF.

The V call is TRBV18, the J call TRBJ2-1; 7 bases agree with TRBD2. Trimming cost V 6 bases and J 8 bases; bases outside gene matches: 13. Germline CDR1 is KGHSH and CDR2 is LQKENI. The CDR3 length is 15 residues. The CDR3, as DNA: TGTGCCAGCTCCCCTGGGCTAGGACTAGTGGATGAGCAGTTCTTC. Its translation: CASSPGLGLVDEQFF. The full variable domain, completed using reference TRBV18 and TRBJ2-1, is NAGVMQNPRHLVRRRGQEARLRCSPMKGHSHVYWYRQLPEEGLKFMVYLQKENIIDESGMPKERFSAEFPKEGPSILRIQQVVRGDSAAYFCASSPGLGLVDEQFFGPGTRLTVL.